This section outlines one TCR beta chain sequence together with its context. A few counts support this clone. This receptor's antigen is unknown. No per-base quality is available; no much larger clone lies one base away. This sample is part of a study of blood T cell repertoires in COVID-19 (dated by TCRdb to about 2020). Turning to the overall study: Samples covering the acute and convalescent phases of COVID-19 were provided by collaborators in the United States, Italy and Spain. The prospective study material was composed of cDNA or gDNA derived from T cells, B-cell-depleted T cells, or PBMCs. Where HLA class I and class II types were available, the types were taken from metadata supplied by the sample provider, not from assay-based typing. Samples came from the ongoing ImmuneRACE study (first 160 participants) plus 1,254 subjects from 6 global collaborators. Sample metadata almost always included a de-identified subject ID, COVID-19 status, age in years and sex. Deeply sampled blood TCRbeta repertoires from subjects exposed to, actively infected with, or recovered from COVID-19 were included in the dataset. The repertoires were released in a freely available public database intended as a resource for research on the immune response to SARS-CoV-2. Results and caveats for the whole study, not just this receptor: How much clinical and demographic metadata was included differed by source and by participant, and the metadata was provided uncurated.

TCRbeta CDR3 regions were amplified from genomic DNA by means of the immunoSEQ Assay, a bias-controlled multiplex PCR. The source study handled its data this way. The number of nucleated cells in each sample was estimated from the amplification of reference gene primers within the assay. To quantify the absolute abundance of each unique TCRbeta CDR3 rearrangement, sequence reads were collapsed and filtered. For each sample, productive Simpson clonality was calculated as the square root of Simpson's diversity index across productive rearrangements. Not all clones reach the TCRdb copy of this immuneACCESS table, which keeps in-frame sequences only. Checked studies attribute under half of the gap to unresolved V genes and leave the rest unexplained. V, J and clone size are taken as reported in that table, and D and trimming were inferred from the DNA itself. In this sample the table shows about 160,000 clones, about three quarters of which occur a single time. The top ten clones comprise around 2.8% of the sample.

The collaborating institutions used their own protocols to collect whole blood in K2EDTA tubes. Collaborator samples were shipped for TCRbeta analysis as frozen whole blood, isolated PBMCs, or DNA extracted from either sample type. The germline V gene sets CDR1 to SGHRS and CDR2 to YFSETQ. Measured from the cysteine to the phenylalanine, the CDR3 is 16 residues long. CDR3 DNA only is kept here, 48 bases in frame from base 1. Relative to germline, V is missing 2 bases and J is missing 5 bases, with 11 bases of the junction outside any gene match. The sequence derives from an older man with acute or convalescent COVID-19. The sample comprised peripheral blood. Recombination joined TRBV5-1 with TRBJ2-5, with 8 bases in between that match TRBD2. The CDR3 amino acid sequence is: CASSFSGGRMRETQYF. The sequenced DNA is TGCGCCAGCAGCTTCTCGGGGGGGCGCATGCGGGAGACCCAGTACTTC. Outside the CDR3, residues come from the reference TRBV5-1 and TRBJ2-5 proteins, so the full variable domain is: KAGVTQTPRYLIKTRGQQVTLSCSPISGHRSVSWYQQTPGQGLQFLFEYFSETQRNKGNFPGRFSGRQFSNSRSEMNVSTLELGDSALYLCASSFSGGRMRETQYFGPGTRLLVL.